A single sample is the source of the 30 T cell receptor beta chains below, sequenced in a study of glioma-infiltrating T cells. Amplification of TCR alpha and beta CDR3 regions from RNA used iRepertoire nested multiplex PCR. TCRdb itself ran the multiplex PCR reads through MiXCR, one entry per CDR3 protein. Counted here are about 130,000 distinct CDR3 sequences, 20% to 25% occurring once; the ten biggest clones make up around 28%. Input material: glioma tissue, nonneoplastic brain tissue, or PBMCs (not recorded which). Every receptor here comes from a human donor with low-grade glioma or glioblastoma, undergoing nonglioma brain surgery, or in good health (not recorded which).

The table lists this clonotype with a few counts. The gene calls are TRBV2 and TRBJ2-3; the D is unclear. V lost 2 bases, J lost 2 bases, and 2 bases lay in between. This CDR3 has 12 amino acids. In germline, CDR1 is SNHLY, CDR2 FYNNEI. The CDR3 nucleotides read TGTGCCAGCAGTGAATTCACAGATACGCAGTATTTT. Its translation: CASSEFTDTQYF.

This clonotype was observed a handful of times. The chain couples TRBV20-1 to TRBJ1-1, with D unclear. V lost 3 bases, J lost 6 bases, and 14 bases lay in between. CDR1 and CDR2 from the germline V gene are DFQATT and SNEGSKA (reference sequence). The CDR3 sequence is 13 residues long. The DNA of the CDR3 is TGCAGTGCTAGGTTTTCTCGTGGCTCTGAAGCTTTCTTT. Residues: CSARFSRGSEAFF.

As regards this clonotype: This may stem from a read error, because a much larger clone lies one nucleotide away. The chain joins TRBV6-1 to TRBJ2-5; 7 bases agree with TRBD2. Germline lookup yields CDR1 MNHNS and CDR2 SASEGT. The CDR3 sequence is 14 residues long. The CDR3 loop is CVSTPDGGILAQYF. The CDR3 nucleotides are TGTGTCAGCACCCCGGACGGGGGGATTCTGGCCCAGTACTTC.

This clonotype has at least ten counts. The V call is TRBV25-1, the J call TRBJ1-5; no firm D call. This CDR3 is built from 12 residues. Trimming shortened V by 7 bases and J by 6 bases, and 10 bases separated the two germline ends. Germline CDR1 is MGHDK and CDR2 is SYGVNS. CDR3 sequence: CASNEGGQPQHF. CDR3 sequence (DNA): TGTGCCAGCAATGAGGGTGGTCAGCCCCAGCATTTT.

This clonotype was observed many times. V is TRBV4-1 and J is TRBJ1-1, with D possibly TRBD1 on 6 matching bases. Per the germline V gene, CDR1 is MGHRA and CDR2 is YSYEKL. V was cut by 3 bases and J by 0 bases, with 11 bases left in between. The CDR3 loop spans 15 amino acids. As DNA, the CDR3 is TGCGCCAGCAGCCAGGCGGACAGATTGAACACTGAAGCTTTCTTT. It encodes CASSQADRLNTEAFF.

Turning to this clonotype: At one end, the junction sequence differs from germline, possibly due to a read error. The V and J genes are TRBV4-1 and TRBJ2-5, with D perhaps matching TRBD2 (5 bases). The CDR3 is made up of 13 amino acids. CDR1 MGHRA and CDR2 YSYEKL come from the germline V gene. The CDR3 region has the DNA TGTGCCAGCAGCTTGGACTCCAAGGAGACCCAGTACTTC. Residues: CASSLDSKETQYF.

This clonotype was counted at least ten times. The chain links TRBV20-1 to TRBJ2-1; 7 bases line up with TRBD1. CDR1 DFQATT and CDR2 SNEGSKA come from the germline V gene (reference sequence). Trimming cost V 3 bases and J 1 base; bases outside gene matches: 6. This CDR3 comprises 15 residues. The CDR3: CSASQTGKSYNEQFF. In nucleotides, the CDR3 is TGCAGTGCTAGTCAGACAGGGAAGTCCTACAATGAGCAGTTCTTC.

This clonotype was seen only a few times. The germline gene is not matched at one end of the junction; a read error may be the cause. This chain joins TRBV28 and TRBJ1-2; no reliable D call. CDR3 size: 14 residues. CDR1 is MDHEN and CDR2 is SYDVKM in the germline V gene. The CDR3 DNA sequence: TGTGCCAGCAGTTTATGGGAGGGAAACTATGGCTGCACCTTC. Protein: CASSLWEGNYGCTF.

To note about this clonotype: A much larger clone is a single base away; this may be a read error. The chain uses TRBV6-6 and TRBJ2-3; no reliable D call. The CDR3 covers 12 residues. Germline CDR1 MNHNY, CDR2 SVGAGI (reference sequence). CDR3 in amino acids: CASSPTQDTRYF. The CDR3 DNA reads TGTGCCAGCAGCCCCACCCAAGATACGCGGTATTTT.

At least ten counts were recorded for this clonotype. V usage is TRBV6-1 and J usage is TRBJ2-1; maybe TRBD1 (6 bases). This CDR3 contains 15 residues. CDR1 is MNHNS and CDR2 is SASEGT in the germline V gene. V was trimmed by 6 bases and J by 1 base, leaving 13 bases between them. CDR3 nucleotide sequence: TGTGCCAGCAGACACGAACAGGGTTCCTACAATGAGCAGTTCTTC. Its protein product is CASRHEQGSYNEQFF.

The CDR3 loop is CSARATGLQPQHF. CDR3 coding DNA: TGCAGTGCTAGAGCGACAGGGCTTCAGCCCCAGCATTTT. The chain has TRBV20-1 and TRBJ1-5, with TRBD1 identical over 7 bases. The CDR3 has 13 amino acids. Germline V gives CDR1 DFQATT, CDR2 SNEGSKA (reference sequence). J was trimmed by 6 bases and V by 1 base; bases with no gene match: 3.

The V call is TRBV6-2 or TRBV6-3, the J call TRBJ1-6; D is ambiguous. From germline, CDR1 is MNHEY and CDR2 SVGEGT. V lost 6 bases to trimming and J lost 0 bases, with 15 bases between them. The CDR3 runs 17 residues. CDR3: CASSQDSATSYNSPLHF. CDR3 DNA: TGTGCCAGCAGCCAAGATTCCGCAACCTCCTATAATTCACCCCTCCACTTT.

At least ten counts were recorded for this clonotype. The rearrangement uses TRBV6-1 and TRBJ1-1, with D unclear. V lost 6 bases and J lost 0, with 11 bases in between. The germline V gene encodes CDR1 MNHNS and CDR2 SASEGT. The CDR3 loop spans 14 amino acids. CDR3 coding DNA: TGTGCCAGCAGCCTTAAGTACATGAACACTGAAGCTTTCTTT. Translating gives CASSLKYMNTEAFF.

This clonotype has ten or more counts. The rearrangement joins TRBV6-1 to TRBJ2-3, with D perhaps given as TRBD1 or TRBD2 (5 bases each). The V gene's germline CDR1 is MNHNS and CDR2 SASEGT. The CDR3 is 11 residues long. The V end was cut by 6 bases, the J end by 6 bases, with 7 bases between. Here the CDR3 reads CASRWGDTQYF. CDR3 nucleotides: TGTGCCAGCAGGTGGGGGGATACGCAGTATTTT.

Ten or more counts support this clonotype. The CDR3 sequence: CATSRWTGNNQPQHF. As DNA, the CDR3 is TGTGCCACCAGCAGATGGACTGGAAACAATCAGCCCCAGCATTTT. The V gene is TRBV15, the J gene TRBJ1-5; no definite D call. Per the germline V gene, CDR1 is LNHNV and CDR2 is YYDKDF (reference sequence). V lost 2 bases and J 3 bases, leaving 11 bases between the germline ends. The CDR3 runs to 15 residues.

The chain joins TRBV7-9 to TRBJ2-3, with 11 bases aligning to TRBD2. The trim removed 1 base at V and 1 base at J, leaving 4 bases unmatched. CDR1 and CDR2 from the germline V gene are SEHNR and FQNEAQ (reference sequence). The CDR3 runs 17 residues. The chain's CDR3 is CASSLGLAGGRTDTQYF. CDR3 DNA sequence: TGTGCCAGCAGCTTAGGGCTAGCGGGGGGCCGCACAGATACGCAGTATTTT.

J is TRBJ1-5 and V is TRBV20-1, with unresolved D. The CDR3 contains 13 residues. V lost 2 bases and J lost 4, with 9 bases in between. Germline V CDR1 and CDR2: DFQATT, SNEGSKA (reference sequence). The CDR3 nucleotides are TGCAGTGCTAGATCAGCGGAAAATCAGCCCCAGCATTTT. This translates into CSARSAENQPQHF.

The chain carries TRBV5-5 and TRBJ2-5; TRBD1 matches 7 bases. With V trimmed by 4 bases and J by 0 bases, 9 bases remained unmatched. This CDR3 comprises 16 residues. Per the germline V gene, CDR1 is SGHKS and CDR2 is YYEKEE (reference sequence). Written as DNA, the CDR3 is TGTGCCAGCAGCCGAAAGCTACAGGGGTACCAAGAGACCCAGTACTTC. Its translation is CASSRKLQGYQETQYF.

J is TRBJ2-1 and V is TRBV7-3; D perhaps matches TRBD2 (5 bases). V gave up 5 bases and J gave up 2 bases, with 16 bases separating them. CDR1 SGHTA and CDR2 FQGTGA come from the germline V gene. The CDR3 totals 16 residues. CDR3 in DNA: TGTGCCAGCAGCGCCCGGACGGGGTTAACCTACAATGAGCAGTTCTTC. Translating it yields CASSARTGLTYNEQFF. The full variable domain, in which reference TRBV7-3 and TRBJ2-1 provide the parts outside the CDR3, is GAGVSQTPSNKVTEKGKYVELRCDPISGHTALYWYRQSLGQGPEFLIYFQGTGAADDSGLPNDRFFAVRPEGSVSTLKIQRTERGDSAVYLCASSARTGLTYNEQFFGPGTRLTVL.

In this sample, this clonotype turned up once. The rearrangement joins TRBV11-2 to TRBJ2-5; D not certain. The last part of the DNA fits TRBJ2-1 better; the J call may be wrong. The germline V gene encodes CDR1 SGHAT and CDR2 FQNNGV. This CDR3 has 14 residues. The CDR3 DNA reads as TGTGCCAGCAGCTTAGTAAGCCGGCGAAATGAGCAGTTCTTC. It yields the protein CASSLVSRRNEQFF.

The chain joins TRBV6-2 or TRBV6-3 to TRBJ2-1; 9 nucleotides align to TRBD1. The CDR3 consists of 16 residues. V lost 2 bases, J lost 7 bases, and 9 bases stayed unmatched. Germline lookup yields CDR1 MNHEY and CDR2 SVGEGT. The CDR3 spells CASSYTTGGRRNEQFF. As DNA, the CDR3 is TGTGCCAGCAGTTACACGACAGGGGGGCGCAGGAATGAGCAGTTCTTC.

This clonotype was observed many times. The rearrangement uses TRBV28 and TRBJ2-7, with D perhaps TRBD2 (6 bases). This CDR3 has 12 amino acids. Trimming cost V 3 bases and J 6 bases, with 9 bases left between them. Per the germline V gene, CDR1 is MDHEN and CDR2 is SYDVKM. CDR3 in amino acids: CASSFQGGEQYV. DNA for the CDR3: TGTGCCAGCAGTTTCCAGGGAGGCGAGCAGTACGTC.

This clonotype occurred many times. The J gene is TRBJ1-3, the V gene TRBV6-1; no clear D. CDR1 is MNHNS and CDR2 is SASEGT in the germline V gene. V lost 5 bases and J lost 6, with 17 bases in between. The CDR3 extends over 15 amino acids. CDR3 loop: CASSRPGGKQNTIYF. The CDR3, as DNA: TGTGCCAGCAGTCGACCGGGTGGTAAACAAAACACCATATATTTT.

V and J are TRBV15 and TRBJ2-3; D remains unclear. V shed 6 bases and J shed 5 bases, with 18 bases lying between them. The CDR3 length is 15 residues. The germline CDR1 and CDR2 sequences are LNHNV and YYDKDF (reference sequence). This CDR3 reads CATSVIGSPKDTQYF. DNA for the CDR3: TGTGCCACCAGTGTAATAGGGTCCCCCAAAGATACGCAGTATTTT.

This clonotype appeared many times. The chain is built from TRBV7-2 and TRBJ1-1; 7 bases align to TRBD1. Germline values: CDR1 SGHTA, CDR2 FQGNSA. Losses at the gene ends were 4 bases for V and 4 bases for J; bases not matched to a gene: 3. This CDR3 region has 13 residues. The CDR3 protein is CASSSPGGTEAFF. As DNA, the CDR3 is TGTGCCAGCAGCTCTCCAGGGGGCACTGAAGCTTTCTTT.

This clonotype came up a few times. V usage is TRBV4-1 and J usage is TRBJ2-5; 7 nucleotides line up with TRBD1. Per the germline V gene, CDR1 is MGHRA and CDR2 is YSYEKL. Losses at the gene ends were 0 bases for V and 7 bases for J; bases not matched to a gene: 5. The CDR3 is 14 amino acids. The CDR3 reads CASSQETGVMTQYF. As DNA, the CDR3 is TGCGCCAGCAGCCAAGAAACAGGGGTCATGACCCAGTACTTC.

The V and J genes are TRBV24-1 and TRBJ2-6, with D hard to call. The CDR3 runs 16 residues. The V and J ends lost 4 bases and 3 bases respectively, with 12 bases between them. The germline gives CDR1 KGHDR, CDR2 SFDVKD. The CDR3 here is CATSDTRIGGANVLTF. The CDR3 nucleotides are TGTGCCACCAGTGACACCCGAATTGGTGGGGCCAACGTCCTGACTTTC.

Details on this clonotype: A much larger clone lies a single base off, so this may be a read error. This likely comes from a read error, as the CDR3 has no conserved phenylalanine or tryptophan at its end. V and J are TRBV20-1 and TRBJ2-5; D not certain. Trimming stripped 2 bases from V and 3 bases from J, with 10 bases between. Germline V gene data show CDR1 as DFQATT and CDR2 as SNEGSKA (reference sequence). The CDR3 has 13 amino acids. The CDR3 DNA reads TGCAGTGCTAGATCCTACGATAAAGAGACCCAGTACTCC. It specifies CSARSYDKETQYS.

Remarks on this clonotype: With a much larger clone just one base away, this may be a read error. The chain is built from TRBV24-1 and TRBJ1-1, with D possibly matching TRBD1 (6 bases). Germline V gene sequence: CDR1 KGHDR, CDR2 SFDVKD. This CDR3 is 13 amino acids long. The CDR3 DNA is TGTGCCACCAGTGACACAGGGAACACTAAAGCTTTCTTT. It yields the protein CATSDTGNTKAFF.

This clonotype was counted a single time. Just one base apart from a much larger clone, this may be a read error. The chain links TRBV6-6 to TRBJ1-2; D is unclear. CDR1 and CDR2 (germline): MNHNY, SVGAGI (reference sequence). This CDR3 region has 12 residues. The CDR3, as DNA: TGTGCCGGCAGTTACTCCCGGGAAGGCTACACCTTC. Protein: CAGSYSREGYTF.